The 3 T cell receptor beta chains presented below share a single source sample, sequenced in a study of T-cell memory formation after mild COVID-19. One entry per CDR3 protein results from TCRdb running MiXCR on the 5' RACE reads. In the table there are 90,000 to 120,000 distinct CDR3 sequences, 18% of which are singletons. The sequencing sample was made of PBMCs or a T cell subset sorted from them (not recorded which). Receptor source: a man younger than 35 who had mild COVID-19 (a few samples of this study predate the infection). Cell type and time point are not known.

The rearrangement joins TRBV4-3 to TRBJ2-7, with 9 bases aligning to TRBD2. V gave up 1 base and J gave up 3 bases; unmatched junction bases: 1. The CDR3 spans 14 residues. CDR1 and CDR2 from the germline V gene are LGHNA and YSLEER. The CDR3 bases are TGCGCCAGCAGCCAAGGGCGGGAGGGCTACGAGCAGTACTTC. Its translation is CASSQGREGYEQYF.

V usage is TRBV7-2 and J usage is TRBJ1-5; TRBD1 is a possible D gene (5 bases). There are 16 residues in the CDR3. The V end was cut by 4 bases, the J end by 3 bases, with 16 bases between. The germline V gene encodes CDR1 SGHTA and CDR2 FQGNSA. The CDR3 DNA reads TGTGCCAGCAGCTCCGGGGCATCCCGGTCCAATCAGCCCCAGCATTTT. The encoded protein is CASSSGASRSNQPQHF.

The table lists this clonotype with a few counts. The V call is TRBV4-3, the J call TRBJ2-5; D uncertain. Trimming removed 2 bases from V and 5 bases from J, with 12 bases in between. This CDR3 spans 14 amino acids. Germline V gives CDR1 LGHNA, CDR2 YSLEER. CDR3 coding DNA: TGCGCCAGCAGCCAATCGTGGGCGGCTGAGACCCAGTACTTC. This encodes CASSQSWAAETQYF.